The 29 T cell receptor beta chains below were found in one sample sequenced in a study of cytomegalovirus exposure and HLA in healthy donors. With 60 Vbeta and 13 Jbeta primers, the PCR was carried out. Measured with immunoSEQ multiplex PCR; TCRdb has only the in-frame clones, and not every one. The sample has over 75,000 clones; around four fifths are singletons. The material sequenced was PBMCs. Receptors were obtained from a woman aged 18 to 35 in good health and CMV-seropositive.

V gene TRBV7-9 combines with J gene TRBJ2-5; TRBD2 agrees at 9 bases. Germline-derived CDR1 and CDR2 are SEHNR and FQNEAQ (reference sequence). With V trimmed by 4 bases and J by 4 bases, 13 bases remained unmatched. This CDR3 is built from 17 residues. CDR3 protein: CASSSGLAIRVGETQYF. CDR3 DNA sequence: TGTGCCAGCAGCTCGGGACTAGCTATACGAGTAGGAGAGACCCAGTACTTC. Full variable domain (rest looked up from reference TRBV7-9 and TRBJ2-5): DTGVSQNPRHKITKRGQNVTFRCDPISEHNRLYWYRQTLGQGPEFLTYFQNEAQLEKSRLLSDRFSAERPKGSFSTLEIQRTEQGDSAMYLCASSSGLAIRVGETQYFGPGTRLLVL.

This chain links TRBV28 with TRBJ1-6; D is uncertain. The CDR3 extends over 14 amino acids. V lost 7 bases to trimming and J lost 7 bases, with 14 bases between them. The germline CDR1 and CDR2 sequences are MDHEN and SYDVKM. The CDR3: CASNPGRVNSPLHF. CDR3 bases: TGTGCCAGCAACCCGGGGAGGGTCAATTCACCCCTCCACTTT.

This chain uses TRBV13 with TRBJ1-2; 7 bases are shared with TRBD1. CDR3 length: 14 residues. From germline, CDR1 is PRHDT and CDR2 FYEKMQ (reference sequence). With 3 bases clipped from V and 1 base from J, the junction kept 2 bases outside the gene matches. The CDR3 is CASSFTGDNYGYTF. The CDR3 region has the DNA TGTGCCAGCAGCTTCACAGGGGATAACTATGGCTACACCTTC. The full variable domain, with the rest looked up from reference TRBV13 and TRBJ1-2, is AAGVIQSPRHLIKEKRETATLKCYPIPRHDTVYWYQQGPGQDPQFLISFYEKMQSDKGSIPDRFSAQQFSDYHSELNMSSLELGDSALYFCASSFTGDNYGYTFGSGTRLTVV.

This chain joins TRBV28 and TRBJ1-4, with D possibly TRBD1 on 6 matching bases. The V end was cut by 7 bases, the J end by 7 bases, with 16 bases between. The CDR3 spans 14 residues. Per the germline V gene, CDR1 is MDHEN and CDR2 is SYDVKM. The CDR3 loop is CASTRGGLSEKLFF. The CDR3 DNA reads TGTGCCAGCACGAGGGGGGGCCTCAGTGAAAAACTGTTTTTT.

The gene calls are TRBV7-3 and TRBJ2-1, with TRBD2 matching over 10 bases. J gave up 0 bases and V 4 bases, and 6 bases lay outside the gene matches. This CDR3 is built from 17 residues. CDR1 is SGHTA, CDR2 FQGTGA, per germline. The CDR3 region is CASSSVSGGNSYNEQFF. The CDR3 nucleotides are TGTGCCAGCAGCTCGGTTAGCGGGGGGAACTCCTACAATGAGCAGTTCTTC.

The sample holds many counts of this clone. CDR3 nucleotide sequence: TGTGCCAGCAGTGAAGCCGCGGGGACTCGGGATGAGCAGTTCTTC. Translated, it gives CASSEAAGTRDEQFF. The chain joins TRBV6-1 to TRBJ2-1, with D perhaps matching TRBD2 (6 bases). This CDR3 is built from 15 residues. Germline V gene data show CDR1 as MNHNS and CDR2 as SASEGT. The germline V and J ends were trimmed by 0 bases and 8 bases, with 14 bases remaining between them.

The chain is built from TRBV9 and TRBJ2-5; 8 bases align to TRBD2. The CDR3 is made up of 16 amino acids. V shed 0 bases and J 7 bases; nucleotides not matched to a gene: 11. CDR1 is SGDLS and CDR2 is YYNGEE in the germline V gene. CDR3 region: CASSVDERGRRGTQYF. CDR3 nucleotides: TGTGCCAGCAGCGTAGATGAGCGGGGGAGGCGGGGGACCCAGTACTTC.

The chain employs TRBV19 and TRBJ2-6, with 7 bases aligning to TRBD1. Germline lookup yields CDR1 LNHDA and CDR2 SQIVND (reference sequence). V lost 3 bases and J lost 1; bases outside the gene matches: 6. The CDR3 is 17 residues long. The CDR3 loop is CASSMDRWNSGANVLTF. The CDR3 DNA reads as TGTGCCAGTAGTATGGACAGGTGGAATTCTGGGGCCAACGTCCTGACTTTC.

V usage is TRBV5-1 and J usage is TRBJ2-7; 7 bases map to TRBD1. Per the germline V gene, CDR1 is SGHRS and CDR2 is YFSETQ. V dropped 2 bases and J dropped 3; count of bases not matched to a gene: 2. This CDR3 region has 13 residues. CDR3 DNA: TGCGCCAGCAGCTTTGCAGGGGGCTACGAGCAGTACTTC. Protein product: CASSFAGGYEQYF.

The rearrangement joins TRBV5-1 to TRBJ1-1; the D gene is possibly TRBD1 (6 bases). CDR1 and CDR2 (germline): SGHRS, YFSETQ. CDR3 length: 15 amino acids. V lost 4 bases to trimming and J lost 2 bases, with 15 bases between them. The CDR3: CASSQQGNGNTEAFF. In DNA form, the CDR3 reads TGCGCCAGCAGCCAACAGGGTAATGGAAACACTGAAGCTTTCTTT.

V gene TRBV6-1 combines with J gene TRBJ1-1; D is perhaps TRBD1 (6 bases). Germline lookup yields CDR1 MNHNS and CDR2 SASEGT. V lost 5 bases, J lost 5 bases, and 9 bases lay in between. This CDR3 is 12 amino acids long. CDR3 coding DNA: TGTGCCAGCAGTTATGGGACAACTGAAGCTTTCTTT. Its protein product is CASSYGTTEAFF.

The chain combines TRBV12-5 with TRBJ1-2; a weak D match, TRBD1 (6 bases). Germline CDR1 is LGHNT and CDR2 is FRNRAP. With 1 base removed from V and 2 bases from J, the gap between germline ends came to 11 bases. CDR3 length equals 15 residues. The CDR3 nucleotides are TGTGCTAGTGGTTTGGGCATGACAGGCAACTATGGCTACACCTTC. Protein: CASGLGMTGNYGYTF.

The J gene is TRBJ2-2, the V gene TRBV6-1; 7 positions agree with TRBD1. The germline CDR1 and CDR2 sequences are MNHNS and SASEGT. V lost 8 bases, J lost 1 base, and 7 bases stayed unmatched. This CDR3 has 15 residues. CDR3 sequence reads: CASRQGRLNTGELFF. CDR3 in DNA: TGTGCCAGCCGACAGGGCAGATTGAACACCGGGGAGCTGTTTTTT.

The chain couples TRBV5-4 to TRBJ2-5, with D perhaps matching TRBD1 (5 bases). From germline, CDR1 is SGHNT and CDR2 YYREEE (reference sequence). Trimming shortened V by 1 base and J by 5 bases, and 15 bases separated the two germline ends. CDR3 length: 15 amino acids. The CDR3 DNA reads as TGTGCCAGCAGCTTGTTGTCACAGGTCCGGGAGACCCAGTACTTC. Protein: CASSLLSQVRETQYF.

The chain uses TRBV28 and TRBJ2-7; 8 bases fit TRBD1. The V gene end was trimmed by 5 bases and the J gene end by 4 bases; junction bases not matched to a gene: 16. The germline gives CDR1 MDHEN, CDR2 SYDVKM. This CDR3 is 17 amino acids long. CDR3 amino acids: CASSIPSAGTGGYEQYF. The CDR3, as DNA: TGTGCCAGCAGTATCCCCTCCGCCGGGACAGGCGGATACGAGCAGTACTTC. Full variable domain (remainder filled in from reference TRBV28 and TRBJ2-7): DVKVTQSSRYLVKRTGEKVFLECVQDMDHENMFWYRQDPGLGLRLIYFSYDVKMKEKGDIPEGYSVSREKKERFSLILESASTNQTSMYLCASSIPSAGTGGYEQYFGPGTRLTVT.

The chain is built from TRBV9 and TRBJ2-3, with D possibly matching TRBD2 (6 bases). The V end lost 3 bases, the J end lost 2 bases, and 22 bases lay between the germline ends. Per germline, CDR1 SGDLS and CDR2 YYNGEE. The CDR3 covers 18 residues. The CDR3 region has the DNA TGTGCCAGCAGCGAGACTCGGGACTCCAGCAGGGTCACAGATACGCAGTATTTT. Translation gives CASSETRDSSRVTDTQYF.

CDR3 coding DNA: TGTGCCAGCAGTCTAACCTACGAGCAGTACTTC. Translating gives CASSLTYEQYF. This chain uses TRBV2 with TRBJ2-7; unclear D gene. The CDR3 is 11 amino acids. Germline loops: CDR1 SNHLY, CDR2 FYNNEI. Between the trimmed V and J ends, which lost 5 bases and 2 bases, there was a span of 4 bases. Full variable domain (rest looked up from reference TRBV2 and TRBJ2-7): EPEVTQTPSHQVTQMGQEVILRCVPISNHLYFYWYRQILGQKVEFLVSFYNNEISEKSEIFDDQFSVERPDGSNFTLKIRSTKLEDSAMYFCASSLTYEQYFGPGTRLTVT.

The rearrangement uses TRBV2 and TRBJ1-5; TRBD1 matches at 7 bases. Trimming removed 6 bases from V and 2 bases from J; junction bases left unmatched: 7. This CDR3 has 15 amino acids. Germline V gene lookup returns CDR1 SNHLY and CDR2 FYNNEI. CDR3 in amino acids: CASSPGTEGNQPQHF. CDR3 DNA: TGTGCCAGCAGCCCCGGGACAGAAGGCAATCAGCCCCAGCATTTT.

J is TRBJ2-3 and V is TRBV15, with D maybe TRBD2 (6 bases). Per germline, CDR1 LNHNV and CDR2 YYDKDF (reference sequence). Trimming left V 5 bases short and J 3 bases short, with 18 bases between. The CDR3 contains 16 residues. The CDR3 nucleotides are TGTGCCACCAGCCACCTTAGACTAGGATCGACAGATACGCAGTATTTT. Its translation: CATSHLRLGSTDTQYF.

The rearrangement uses TRBV2 and TRBJ2-2, with 7 bases fitting TRBD2. The germline V gene has CDR1 SNHLY and CDR2 FYNNEI. V gave up 4 bases and J gave up 4 bases; unmatched junction bases: 6. This CDR3 is built from 15 residues. CDR3: CASSVAGEPTGELFF. In DNA form, the CDR3 reads TGTGCCAGCAGTGTAGCGGGCGAACCCACCGGGGAGCTGTTTTTT.

There are a few counts of this clone. The rearrangement uses TRBV6-4 and TRBJ2-1; D remains unclear. This CDR3 is built from 14 residues. V was trimmed by 2 bases and J by 8 bases, leaving 13 bases between them. Germline CDR1 and CDR2: MRHNA and SNTAGT. In nucleotides, the CDR3 is TGTGCCAGCAGTGACGACCCCACGGCGGATGAGCAGTTCTTC. It encodes CASSDDPTADEQFF.

The J gene is TRBJ1-2, the V gene TRBV7-9; maybe TRBD1 (6 bases). V lost 5 bases to trimming and J lost 4 bases, with 17 bases between them. The CDR3 covers 15 residues. The germline CDR1 and CDR2 sequences are SEHNR and FQNEAQ (reference sequence). In nucleotides, the CDR3 is TGTGCCAGCAGCGAACGTCAGGGGTTACTCTATGGCTACACCTTC. Translation: CASSERQGLLYGYTF.

The genes are TRBV5-6 and TRBJ2-1, with TRBD2 matching over 12 bases. This CDR3 comprises 19 residues. CDR1 is SGHDT and CDR2 is YYEEEE in the germline V gene. The V gene end was trimmed by 1 base and the J gene end by 5 bases; junction bases not matched to a gene: 13. The CDR3 protein is CASSLSGGLAGRLNNEQFF. The CDR3 DNA reads as TGTGCCAGCAGCTTGTCTGGTGGACTAGCGGGACGCCTCAACAATGAGCAGTTCTTC. Variable domain in full (rest from reference TRBV5-6 and TRBJ2-1): DAGVTQSPTHLIKTRGQQVTLRCSPKSGHDTVSWYQQALGQGPQFIFQYYEEEERQRGNFPDRFSGHQFPNYSSELNVNALLLGDSALYLCASSLSGGLAGRLNNEQFFGPGTRLTVL.

This clone was detected only once. V and J are TRBV4-1 and TRBJ2-2, with a tentative D call TRBD2 (6 bases). There are 19 residues in the CDR3. Looked up from germline, CDR1 is MGHRA and CDR2 is YSYEKL. Trimming left V 7 bases short and J 2 bases short, with 26 bases between. The DNA for the CDR3 is TGCGCCAGCACTACAAGGCTCGGCAGATCGGAGGGTAACACCGGGGAGCTGTTTTTT. Translation: CASTTRLGRSEGNTGELFF.

The chain combines TRBV6-1 with TRBJ1-5; tentative D call: TRBD1 (5 bases). From germline, CDR1 is MNHNS and CDR2 SASEGT. V lost 3 bases and J lost 7, with 13 bases in between. CDR3 size: 14 residues. The CDR3 nucleotides read TGTGCCAGCAGTGAGGGTGGGGCCCCCCAGCCCCAGCATTTT. It encodes CASSEGGAPQPQHF.

The chain couples TRBV18 to TRBJ1-5; 8 positions agree with TRBD1. V lost 5 bases, J lost 5 bases, and 8 bases stayed unmatched. From germline, CDR1 is KGHSH and CDR2 LQKENI. This CDR3 has 15 amino acids. The CDR3 DNA reads TGTGCCAGCTCAGAAGGACAGGGTAGTGATCAGCCCCAGCATTTT. Encoded protein: CASSEGQGSDQPQHF.

The V and J genes are TRBV5-1 and TRBJ2-7; 9 bases align to TRBD1. CDR3 length equals 15 residues. Per germline, CDR1 SGHRS and CDR2 YFSETQ. With 4 bases clipped from V and 5 bases from J, the junction kept 10 bases outside the gene matches. The CDR3 protein is CASSKGTGSYHEQYF. CDR3 in DNA: TGCGCCAGCAGCAAGGGGACAGGGAGTTACCACGAGCAGTACTTC.

V is TRBV15 and J is TRBJ1-4; D is uncertain. The CDR3 runs 11 residues. V dropped 3 bases and J dropped 11 bases, with 7 bases sitting between them. Per the germline V gene, CDR1 is LNHNV and CDR2 is YYDKDF (reference sequence). This CDR3 is CATSRLGKLFF. The CDR3 DNA reads TGTGCCACCAGCAGGCTCGGGAAACTGTTTTTT.

The chain carries TRBV7-8 and TRBJ2-3, with TRBD2 matching over 11 bases. There are 17 residues in the CDR3. CDR1 and CDR2 (germline): SGHVS, FQNEAQ. Trimming at V came to 1 base and at J to 3 bases, leaving 6 bases not matched to a gene. CDR3 sequence reads: CASSLETSGEITDTQYF. In DNA form, the CDR3 reads TGTGCCAGCAGCTTAGAGACTAGCGGGGAGATTACAGATACGCAGTATTTT.